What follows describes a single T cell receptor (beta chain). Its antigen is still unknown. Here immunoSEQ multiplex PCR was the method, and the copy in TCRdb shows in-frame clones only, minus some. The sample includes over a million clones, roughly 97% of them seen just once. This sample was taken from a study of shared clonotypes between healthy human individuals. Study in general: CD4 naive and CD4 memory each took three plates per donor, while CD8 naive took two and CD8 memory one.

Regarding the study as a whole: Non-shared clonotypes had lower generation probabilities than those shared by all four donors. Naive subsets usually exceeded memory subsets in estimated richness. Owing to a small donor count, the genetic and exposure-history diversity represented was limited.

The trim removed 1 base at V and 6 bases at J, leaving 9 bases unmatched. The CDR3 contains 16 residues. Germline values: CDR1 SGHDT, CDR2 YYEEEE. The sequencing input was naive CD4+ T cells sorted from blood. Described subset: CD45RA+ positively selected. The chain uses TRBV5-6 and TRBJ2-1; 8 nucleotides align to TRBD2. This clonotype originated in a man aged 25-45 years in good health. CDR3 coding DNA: TGTGCCAGCAGCTTGATAGCGGGACCCGCCACCAATGAGCAGTTCTTC. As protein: CASSLIAGPATNEQFF.